These 30 T cell receptor beta chains were all obtained from the same sample, sequenced in a study of tumor-infiltrating lymphocytes in primary liver carcinoma. Reverse transcription of about 500 ng total RNA with a constant-region primer produced TCR beta cDNA. Employing slightly modified ARM-PCR, three nested multiplex PCR rounds were run, and these gave rise to the TCR beta libraries. Use of TRBV1-TRBV30 forward primers with a C-beta reverse primer characterized the first two PCR rounds, which lasted nine to eleven cycles each. TCRdb called the multiplex PCR reads again in MiXCR, with one record for every CDR3 protein. The data show under 130,000 distinct CDR3 sequences, roughly 80% seen once. Unsorted bulk tissue (roughly 20-31 mg) underwent RNA and DNA co-extraction. Sequencing was done on a sample of liver tumor tissue from sampling region 3. The subset denotes: tumor region T3, left-lateral pole. The receptors come from a man aged 35 to 55 with primary liver carcinoma and hepatitis B virus infection.

This clonotype was seen just once. V and J are TRBV11-2 and TRBJ2-3; possible D gene TRBD2, 6 bases. CDR1 is SGHAT, CDR2 FQNNGV, per germline. The V gene lost 1 base and the J gene lost 3 bases, with 17 bases spanning the gap. The CDR3 has 17 residues. The CDR3 loop is CASSLGSGETNTDTQYF. The CDR3 DNA sequence: TGTGCCAGCAGCTTAGGTTCGGGGGAGACTAATACAGATACGCAGTATTTT.

Remarks on this clonotype: At one end the junction does not follow the germline gene, possibly because of a read error. The rearrangement joins TRBV10-3 to TRBJ2-5; TRBD1 or TRBD2 may be the D gene (5 bases each). The CDR3 extends over 15 amino acids. The germline CDR1 and CDR2 sequences are ENHRY and SYGVKD. CDR3 in DNA: TGTGCCATCAATGACCGGGAAAAGGGGATGGAGACCCACTACTTC. Its translation is CAINDREKGMETHYF.

Note on this clonotype: At one of its ends the junction is not consistent with the germline gene, which may arise from a read error. The J gene is TRBJ1-6, the V gene TRBV4-1; no clear D. CDR3 length: 17 residues. In germline, CDR1 is MGHRA, CDR2 YSYEKL. CDR3 sequence: CASSQADSFLDNSPLQF. CDR3 sequence (DNA): TGCGCCAGCAGCCAAGCGGACTCCTTTCTGGATAATTCACCCCTCCAATTT.

To note about this clonotype: The germline gene is not matched at one end of the junction; a read error may be the cause. The chain has TRBV28 and TRBJ1-1; D uncertain. Looked up from germline, CDR1 is MDHEN and CDR2 is SYDVKM. The CDR3 spans 12 residues. CDR3 in amino acids: CASSFRNTKACF. DNA for the CDR3: TGTGCCAGCAGTTTCAGGAACACTAAAGCTTGCTTT.

Of note for this clonotype: A read error may explain this, as a much larger clone is one base away. V usage is TRBV5-1 and J usage is TRBJ1-3; D is uncertain. CDR3 length equals 15 residues. CDR1 is SGHRS and CDR2 is YFSETQ in the germline V gene. The CDR3 region is CASCLKRTSGNTIYF. As DNA, the CDR3 is TGCGCCAGCTGCTTGAAACGGACCTCTGGAAACACCATATATTTT.

On this clonotype itself: An end of the junction differs from the germline gene, which may be a read error. The chain joins TRBV12-3 or TRBV12-4 to TRBJ2-5; either TRBD1 or TRBD2 may fit D (7 bases each). The length of the CDR3 is 13 residues. This CDR3 is CASSRSGTETHYF. Here the CDR3 DNA reads TGTGCTAGCAGCCGAAGCGGGACAGAGACACACTACTTC.

Note on this clonotype: The conserved closing phenylalanine or tryptophan is absent in this CDR3, likely reflecting a read error. The DNA is omitted, as the CDR3 cannot be located on it reliably, and the CDR3 follows TCRdb's listing. The chain carries TRBV12-3 or TRBV12-4 and TRBJ2-1; the D segment call TRBD1 is taken from the table without a DNA check. 16 amino acids form the CDR3, both terminal residues included. The CDR3 spells CASARRGGDLLNEQSL.

Points on this clonotype: Relative to the germline gene, one junction end is altered; a read error may explain this. The chain uses TRBV11-3 and TRBJ2-1; D gene ambiguous. This CDR3 contains 12 residues. Germline CDR1 SGHNT, CDR2 YENEEA. CDR3 in DNA: TGTGCCGGCAGCTTAAATGCCAATATGCAGTTCTTC. Translation: CAGSLNANMQFF.

This chain uses TRBV4-2 with TRBJ1-4; tentative D call: TRBD1 (5 bases). V was shortened by 0 bases and J by 1 base, with 15 bases between the two germline ends. The CDR3 loop spans 18 amino acids. CDR1 and CDR2 (germline): LGHNA, YNFKEQ. The CDR3 sequence is CASSQDRARGITNEKLFF. CDR3 in DNA: TGTGCCAGCAGCCAAGATCGTGCGCGGGGGATAACTAATGAAAAACTGTTTTTT.

J is TRBJ2-1 and V is TRBV11-3; no reliable D call. CDR3 length: 14 amino acids. V shed 7 bases and J shed 5 bases, with 15 bases lying between them. The V gene's germline CDR1 is SGHNT and CDR2 YENEEA. The CDR3 region has the DNA TGTGCCAGCACCATATGCGTCTCGAACAATGAGCAGTTCTTC. It encodes CASTICVSNNEQFF.

This clonotype was counted between two and nine times. This chain links TRBV6-6 with TRBJ1-5; 9 bases agree with TRBD1. CDR3 length: 16 amino acids. J was trimmed by 5 bases and V by 0 bases; bases with no gene match: 5. Germline V lookup: CDR1 MNHNY, CDR2 SVGAGI (reference sequence). In DNA, the CDR3 is TGTGCCAGCAGTTACTCGACAGGGGGAGACGATCAGCCCCAGCATTTT. This codes for CASSYSTGGDDQPQHF.

Details on this clonotype: Sequence at one end of the junction differs from germline and may be a read error. This rearrangement joins TRBV6-2 or TRBV6-3 to TRBJ1-5; D unclear. The CDR3 totals 15 residues. Germline assignment: CDR1 MNHEY and CDR2 SVGEGT. The CDR3 region is CASSYSRVPNQRQHF. The CDR3 nucleotides read TGTGCCAGTAGCTACTCGAGGGTCCCCAATCAGCGCCAGCATTTT.

In this sample, this clonotype is medium-sized (0.01 to 0.1%). The genes are TRBV5-8 and TRBJ2-1, with 13 bases identical to TRBD2. The CDR3 totals 16 residues. CDR1 is SGHTS and CDR2 is YDEGEE in the germline V gene. V was pared by 3 bases and J by 4 bases, with 4 bases of the junction left unmatched. The CDR3 coding sequence is TGTGCCAGCAGCTCGGGACTAGCGGGATTATACAATGAGCAGTTCTTC. Protein: CASSSGLAGLYNEQFF. Full variable domain (outside the CDR3, taken from reference TRBV5-8 and TRBJ2-1): EAGVTQSPTHLIKTRGQQATLRCSPISGHTSVYWYQQALGLGLQFLLWYDEGEERNRGNFPPRFSGRQFPNYSSELNVNALELEDSALYLCASSSGLAGLYNEQFFGPGTRLTVL.

Comments on this clonotype: The junction departs from the called germline gene at one end, perhaps through a read error. The rearrangement joins TRBV11-3 to TRBJ2-3; D is unresolved. Germline V gene sequence: CDR1 SGHNT, CDR2 YENEEA. The CDR3 has 12 residues. The CDR3 protein is CARSFNGDTQYF. The CDR3 bases are TGTGCCCGCAGTTTCAATGGAGATACGCAGTATTTT.

Note on this clonotype: Since the CDR3 does not end with the conserved phenylalanine or tryptophan, this likely comes from a read error. The V call is TRBV6-5, the J call TRBJ2-7; 8 nucleotides line up with TRBD1. Germline CDR1 is MNHEY and CDR2 is SVGAGI. With V trimmed by 8 bases and J by 2 bases, 11 bases remained unmatched. This CDR3 region has 15 residues. The DNA for the CDR3 is TGTGCCAGCCGTTTTGGACAGGGAAGAGCCTACGAGCAGTACCGC. Protein product: CASRFGQGRAYEQYR.

This clonotype came up a few times. This chain connects TRBV2 to TRBJ2-2; D may be TRBD1 or TRBD2 (5 bases each). CDR3 size: 14 residues. Germline CDR1 is SNHLY and CDR2 is FYNNEI. V gave up 4 bases and J gave up 6 bases, with 12 bases separating them. CDR3 DNA: TGTGCCAGCAGTGGGACGAGGGGTTCCGGGGAGCTGTTTTTT. It encodes CASSGTRGSGELFF.

As for this clonotype: One end of the junction varies from germline; a read error may be responsible. The V call is TRBV5-4, the J call TRBJ2-2, with 9 positions matching TRBD2. The CDR3 extends over 17 amino acids. CDR1 SGHNT and CDR2 YYREEE come from the germline V gene (reference sequence). This CDR3 is CASRLRLAGKNTGELFF. The CDR3 nucleotides are TGTGCCAGCCGCTTGCGTCTAGCGGGAAAGAACACCGGAGAGCTGTTTTTT.

For this clonotype: A read error may produce the germline difference seen at one junction end. The rearrangement links TRBV5-1 to TRBJ2-1; weak D call: TRBD2 (6 bases). Germline V gene lookup returns CDR1 SGHRS and CDR2 YFSETQ. The CDR3 extends over 12 amino acids. The CDR3 loop is CASSWYSGEQFF. The CDR3, as DNA: TGCGCCAGCAGCTGGTATAGCGGTGAGCAATTCTTC.

This clonotype was seen many times. The V and J genes are TRBV5-6 and TRBJ1-3; the D gene is possibly TRBD1 (5 bases). The CDR3 has 15 amino acids. Trimming removed 4 bases from V and 0 bases from J, with 11 bases in between. Germline V lookup: CDR1 SGHDT, CDR2 YYEEEE. CDR3 residues: CASSPWDVSGNTIYF. The CDR3, as DNA: TGTGCCAGCAGCCCCTGGGACGTCTCTGGAAACACCATATATTTT.

The chain carries TRBV10-2 and TRBJ2-7, with TRBD1 identical over 10 bases. Germline V lookup: CDR1 WSHSY, CDR2 SAAADI. The CDR3 consists of 14 residues. CDR3 region: CANSRDRGIDKQYF. As DNA, the CDR3 is TGCGCGAACAGCCGGGACAGGGGTATCGACAAGCAGTACTTC.

Remarks on this clonotype: Since no conserved phenylalanine or tryptophan closes the CDR3, a read error is the likely cause. The chain uses TRBV12-3 or TRBV12-4 and TRBJ2-5, with D perhaps matching TRBD2 (5 bases). This CDR3 is built from 13 residues. Trimming cost V 4 bases and J 5 bases, with 11 bases left between them. CDR3 nucleotides: TGTGCCAGCAGTTCAGGCGGGTTGGAGACCCAGTACATC. Translated: CASSSGGLETQYI.

In this sample, this clonotype turned up once. Compared with germline, one end of the junction differs, possibly owing to a read error. The rearrangement links TRBV5-4 to TRBJ1-5; TRBD1 matches 7 bases. Germline V gene data show CDR1 as SGHNT and CDR2 as YYREEE (reference sequence). This CDR3 region has 14 residues. CDR3 sequence (DNA): TGTGCCAGCAGCCTAGGGGGCGTCGATCAGCCCCAAAATTTT. Encoded protein: CASSLGGVDQPQNF. Full variable domain (missing parts from reference TRBV5-4 and TRBJ1-5): ETGVTQSPTHLIKTRGQQVTLRCSSQSGHNTVSWYQQALGQGPQFIFQYYREEENGRGNFPPRFSGLQFPNYSSELNVNALELDDSALYLCASSLGGVDQPQNFGDGTRLSIL.

Details on this clonotype: Germline and junction disagree at one end, which may indicate a read error. The chain is built from TRBV11-3 and TRBJ2-1; 8 positions match TRBD1. The CDR3 totals 14 residues. CDR1 is SGHNT, CDR2 YENEEA, per germline. The CDR3 region has the DNA TGTGACTGCAGCTCGACAGGGGTTTTGCATGAGCAGCTCTTC. Protein sequence: CDCSSTGVLHEQLF.

This clonotype turned up a few times. The junction does not match germline at one end; this may be a read error. V usage is TRBV5-1 and J usage is TRBJ2-5; D tentatively fits TRBD1 or TRBD2 (5 bases each). This CDR3 region has 15 residues. The germline CDR1 and CDR2 sequences are SGHRS and YFSETQ. The CDR3 DNA reads as TGCGCCAGCAGCCAGACAAGGGGAGAACAAGAGACCCAATACTTC. Translation gives CASSQTRGEQETQYF. Together with reference TRBV5-1 and TRBJ2-5, the CDR3 gives the full variable domain: KAGVTQTPRYLIKTRGQQVTLSCSPISGHRSVSWYQQTPGQGLQFLFEYFSETQRNKGNFPGRFSGRQFSNSRSEMNVSTLELGDSALYLCASSQTRGEQETQYFGPGTRLLVL.

The chain couples TRBV30 to TRBJ2-1, with unresolved D. This CDR3 region has 13 residues. Germline values: CDR1 GTSNPN, CDR2 SVGIG (reference sequence). Trimming removed 6 bases at V and 5 bases at J, with 14 bases between. The CDR3 DNA reads as TGTGCCTGTAGTCCCAGTGGAAACAATGAGCAGTTCTTC. Translated: CACSPSGNNEQFF.

For this clonotype: One junction end does not reproduce the germline sequence, and a read error may be involved. This sequence joins TRBV11-2 and TRBJ1-5; D might be TRBD1 (5 bases). From germline, CDR1 is SGHAT and CDR2 FQNNGV. The CDR3 spans 17 residues. CDR3 loop: CTSSLVGVIGNNQPQHF. Here the CDR3 DNA reads TGTACCAGCAGCTTAGTAGGGGTAATAGGGAACAATCAGCCCCAGCATTTT.

As for this clonotype: The junction does not match germline at one end; this may be a read error. The rearrangement links TRBV6-6 to TRBJ1-1, with a weak D call TRBD1 (5 bases). This CDR3 has 14 amino acids. Per germline, CDR1 MNHNY and CDR2 SVGAGI (reference sequence). The CDR3 sequence: CACRYDRGPPEAFF. CDR3 nucleotides: TGTGCCTGCAGATATGACAGAGGGCCTCCTGAAGCTTTCTTT.

This sequence joins TRBV5-1 and TRBJ1-4; D possibly corresponds to TRBD1 (5 bases). Trimming stripped 0 bases from V and 10 bases from J, with 16 bases between. The germline CDR1 and CDR2 sequences are SGHRS and YFSETQ. This CDR3 contains 15 residues. This CDR3 reads CASSLDPGLVGKLFF. The CDR3 region has the DNA TGCGCCAGCAGCTTGGATCCGGGACTGGTTGGAAAACTGTTTTTT.

This sequence joins TRBV5-1 and TRBJ2-7, with D uncertain. Trimming removed 1 base from V and 0 bases from J, with 11 bases in between. Germline V gene lookup returns CDR1 SGHRS and CDR2 YFSETQ. There are 15 residues in the CDR3. The DNA for the CDR3 is TGCGCCAGCAGCTTGCTCGGCGCGGCCTCCTACGAGCAGTACTTC. It yields the protein CASSLLGAASYEQYF.

This chain's CDR3 is CSVEGGAITDTQYF. The CDR3 bases are TGCAGCGTTGAGGGCGGGGCCATCACAGATACGCAGTATTTT. The chain uses TRBV29-1 and TRBJ2-3, with a possible D match to TRBD2 (6 bases). Germline CDR1 reads SQVTM; CDR2 reads ANQGSEA. Trimming shortened V by 3 bases and J by 2 bases, and 12 bases separated the two germline ends. This CDR3 has 14 residues.